This record concerns one TCR beta chain sequence. Its antigen is not identified. Clones were sequenced by immunoSEQ multiplex PCR, and TCRdb holds only the in-frame ones, with some missing. Counted here are some 99,000 clones, about 90% occurring once; the ten biggest clones make up about 17%. The record originates from a study of T cell responses to AZD1222 COVID-19 vaccine. Findings and caveats of the study: When two AZD1222 doses had been given, Spike-specific TCR breadth and depth rose. The donor cohort was predominantly white British with a female majority, and clonal diversity may have been underestimated. At study baseline, merely six AZD1222 recipients were seropositive.

The CDR3 covers 11 residues. V was trimmed by 2 bases and J by 4 bases, leaving 2 bases between them. Looked up from germline, CDR1 is SEHNR and CDR2 is FQNEAQ (reference sequence). The chain links TRBV7-9 to TRBJ1-1; D is uncertain. The specimen was peripheral blood, collected 28 days after the second AZD1222 dose. The clonotype originates from an adult who received the AZD1222 COVID-19 vaccine. Here the CDR3 reads CASSLSTEAFF. The DNA for the CDR3 is TGTGCCAGCAGCTTATCCACTGAAGCTTTCTTT.